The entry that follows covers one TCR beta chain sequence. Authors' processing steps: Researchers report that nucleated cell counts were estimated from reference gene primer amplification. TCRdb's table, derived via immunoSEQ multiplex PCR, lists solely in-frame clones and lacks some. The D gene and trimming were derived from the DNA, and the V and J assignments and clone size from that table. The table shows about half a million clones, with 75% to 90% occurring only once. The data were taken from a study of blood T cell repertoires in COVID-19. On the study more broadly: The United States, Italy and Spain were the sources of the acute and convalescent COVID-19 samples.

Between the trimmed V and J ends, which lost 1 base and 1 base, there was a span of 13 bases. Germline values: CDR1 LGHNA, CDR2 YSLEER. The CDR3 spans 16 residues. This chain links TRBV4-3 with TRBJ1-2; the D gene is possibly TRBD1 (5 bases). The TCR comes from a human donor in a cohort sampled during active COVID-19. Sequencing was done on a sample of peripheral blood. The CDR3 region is CASSQVRQIFNYGYTF. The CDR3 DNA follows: TGCGCCAGCAGCCAAGTTAGACAGATTTTTAACTATGGCTACACCTTC.